This T cell receptor (beta chain) was sequenced for a study of PD-1 blockade in classical Hodgkin lymphoma (dated by TCRdb to the early 2020s). The study in broad terms: Nivolumab dosing was 3 mg/kg intravenously every 2 weeks, continuing until either disease progression or unacceptable toxicity. The study used CyTOF and TCR beta sequencing to define a peripheral blood immune signature of response to PD-1 blockade in classical Hodgkin lymphoma.

About this clone itself: The specificity of this receptor is unknown. No base quality information exists; no much larger clone differs at one position.

The CDR3, cysteine through phenylalanine, is 13 amino acids long. This entry keeps only the CDR3 DNA: 39 bases, framed from base 1. The germline ends are 6 bases apart after V is trimmed by 4 bases and J by 0 bases. The germline V gene encodes CDR1 SNHLY and CDR2 FYNNEI. The paper as a whole reports these results and caveats: Baseline TCR diversity was reported as lower in newly diagnosed patients than in healthy donors, and lower still in relapsed/refractory patients. By C4D1, a significant rise was seen in CD4+ TCR diversity but not in CD8+ TCR diversity (p=0.0027 vs p=0.16), and the rise was most apparent among complete responders (p=0.02). Trial patients with a complete response had baseline diversity similar to that of newly diagnosed patients, while partial responders and progressors had significantly lower diversity. Lower diversity was observed in patients in whom nivolumab was started less than 1 year after ASCT, and these patients were excluded from later analyses so that confounding by immune reconstitution would be avoided. The study covered only a single clinical trial cohort, and the causes of the repertoire differences, possibly disease activity or prior therapy, were still not defined.

Genomic DNA was extracted with the Qiagen DNeasy kit from unsorted PBMCs and from negatively selected CD4+ and CD8+ fractions. TCR beta CDR3 regions were amplified by immunoSEQ multiplex PCR using primers annealing to V and J segments. A synthetic immune receptor repertoire was used to minimize amplification bias, and any remaining bias was removed computationally after sequencing. On the study's bioinformatics: Custom Python scripts were used to quantify repertoire diversity as the Shannon entropy index. Unsorted, CD4+ and CD8+ repertoires were examined separately, except in combined analyses, for which CD4+ and CD8+ sequences were merged in silico. A clone counted as expanded when the clone's frequency after treatment rose at least 2-fold relative to C1D1, and clones undetected at baseline were given a pseudocount of 0.5. Singleton clones were defined as clones with 0 or 1 copy at C1D1, and non-singleton clones were defined as clones with 2 or more copies. Clones expanded in unsorted samples were labelled as CD4+, CD8+ or unknown by matching protein sequences in sorted samples from the same patient. Wilcoxon tests on paired samples were used to test changes in diversity from C1D1 to C4D1. TCRdb limited this immuneACCESS table to in-frame rearrangements with V and J called. A share of clones is missing; checked studies link under half to unresolved V genes, and the rest is unexplained. The V and J calls and clone size were taken over from that table, and D and trimming were inferred from the DNA. Counted in this sample were more than 30,000 clones; just over 75% of them appeared once. The top ten clones comprise 15% to 20% of the sample.

The time point label corresponds to: cycle 2 day 1 (C2D1) of nivolumab. Relapse after autologous stem cell transplantation had occurred in all trial patients, and cohorts A, B and C were distinguished by prior brentuximab vedotin exposure. The trial cohort included 50 to 60 patients with relapsed/refractory classical Hodgkin lymphoma, and each patient had a best overall response of complete response, partial response or progressive disease. In the multi-cohort phase II CheckMate 205 trial, trial patients received single-agent nivolumab. An independent review committee assessed best overall response by applying the 2007 International Working Group response criteria. PBMCs from the trial were collected at three points: immediately before nivolumab initiation (C1D1), and during therapy at cycle 2 day 1 and cycle 4 day 1. Peripheral blood was collected in 8 mL Vacutainer Cell Preparation Tubes, from which PBMCs were isolated by centrifugation and then cryopreserved.

This clonotype was obtained from a human donor with classical Hodgkin lymphoma. The chain uses TRBV2 and TRBJ1-2; confidence is insufficient to name the D gene. Source: peripheral blood mononuclear cells (PBMCs), taken before the second cycle of nivolumab. The CDR3 region: CASSGRANYGYTF. The nucleotides read TGTGCCAGCAGTGGGAGGGCTAACTATGGCTACACCTTC.